This T cell receptor beta chain was profiled in a study of metastatic and nonmetastatic thyroid tumors. Study as a whole: Both malignant and benign thyroid patients supplied peripheral blood and tumor or nodule tissue samples, across which the repertoires of these patients were then compared. Study observations and caveats: It was reported that TCR beta diversity was significantly higher in malignant thyroid tumors than benign nodules, in blood and tumor.

No treatment had been given to any patient before thyroid surgery. About this clone itself: Its specificity is unknown.

As originally analysed: Differences in CDR3 between clinicopathological groups were drawn on to build a classifier intended to discriminate distant-metastatic papillary thyroid cancer patients. TCRdb ran MiXCR on the PCR reads. The V and J calls were not made by the authors but by TCRdb's processing. The sample comprises over 50,000 clones, almost 30% of which are singletons, and roughly 15% rests with the top ten. Sequencing used blood. This receptor was taken from a female donor with papillary thyroid cancer or a benign thyroid nodule (not recorded which). Some clones in this sample may be carry-over from other donors' samples.

The CDR3, as DNA: TGTGCCAGCAGCTTGCGGTTTAGGGGGGACTACGAGCAGTACTTC. Protein: CASSLRFRGDYEQYF. This sequence joins TRBV5-6 and TRBJ2-7, with D perhaps being TRBD1 or TRBD2 (6 bases each). The germline V gene encodes CDR1 SGHDT and CDR2 YYEEEE. Trimming stripped 1 base from V and 3 bases from J, with 14 bases between. CDR3 length: 15 residues.